The sequence of this T cell receptor beta chain was determined in a study of a mutant IDH1 vaccine in newly diagnosed glioma. Method: immunoSEQ multiplex PCR; TCRdb's copy keeps in-frame clones and lacks some. This table has tens of thousands of clones, over 85% appearing once. Concerning this clone itself: Its specificity is unknown.

V was trimmed by 6 bases and J by 3 bases, leaving 10 bases between them. Germline V gene sequence: CDR1 SNHLY, CDR2 FYNNEI. The CDR3 totals 13 residues. Noted time point: week 47, end of study. Vaccinated patients received 300 ug of mutant IDH1 20-mer peptide per dose, with topical imiquimod. The patients received vaccinations eight times, in weeks 1, 3, 5, 7, 11, 15, 19 and 23. New WHO grade 3 or 4 IDH1-mutant, ATRX-lost astrocytomas were present in all donors. This clonotype was obtained from a man aged 35 to 55 with glioma. V gene TRBV2 combines with J gene TRBJ2-3; no reliable D call. The starting material was PBMCs, obtained from a glioma patient whose treatment included an IDH1 peptide vaccine. DNA of the CDR3: TGTGCCAGCAGGGTCGAGCTTACAGATACGCAGTATTTT. This gives the protein CASRVELTDTQYF.